This T cell receptor (beta chain) was identified in a study of blood T cells in healthy people across ages. Study results and limitations: TCR beta diversity per million T cells fell roughly linearly with age. The lack of PBMC sorting stopped any conclusive naive versus antigen-experienced comparison.

Primers used in a second PCR of roughly 7 to 11 cycles were a sample-barcoded 5' primer and a J-beta primer mix. TCRdb re-called the 5' RACE reads with MiXCR, one entry per CDR3 protein. The table includes 730,000 or so distinct CDR3 sequences, approximately 43% detected once. There are a few counts of this clonotype. Its antigen is not known. Germline CDR1 is SGHTA and CDR2 is FQGTGA. The CDR3 runs 16 residues. Losses at the gene ends were 5 bases for V and 4 bases for J; bases not matched to a gene: 6. The chain carries TRBV7-3 and TRBJ2-3; 13 nucleotides agree with TRBD2. Sequencing used blood. The origin of this receptor is a woman aged 55-69 years in good health. The CDR3 protein is CASSVTSGGAADTQYF. CDR3 DNA: TGTGCCAGCAGCGTCACTAGCGGGGGGGCCGCAGATACGCAGTATTTT. The full variable domain, rest sourced from reference TRBV7-3 and TRBJ2-3, is GAGVSQTPSNKVTEKGKYVELRCDPISGHTALYWYRQSLGQGPEFLIYFQGTGAADDSGLPNDRFFAVRPEGSVSTLKIQRTERGDSAVYLCASSVTSGGAADTQYFGPGTRLTVL.